The present entry profiles one T cell receptor (beta chain) with its context. The antigen remains unidentified. The time point denotes: cycle 4 day 1 (C4D1), after more than five weeks of nivolumab. Every patient experienced relapse after autologous stem cell transplantation, and brentuximab vedotin exposure varied. The protocol was immunoSEQ multiplex PCR, while the TCRdb copy is restricted to in-frame clones and leaves out a portion. Of roughly 100,000 clones listed, more than 85% are singletons. V was cut by 7 bases and J by 2 bases, with 3 bases left in between. CDR3 size: 11 residues. Germline V gene lookup returns CDR1 SNHLY and CDR2 FYNNEI. This sample is drawn from a study of PD-1 blockade in classical Hodgkin lymphoma. Overall study context: The study gave patients nivolumab 3 mg/kg intravenously every 2 weeks. General study findings and limits: Exclusion applied to patients who initiated nivolumab less than 1 year following ASCT. Newly diagnosed patients reportedly had lower baseline TCR diversity than healthy donors. Whereas CD4+ TCR diversity had risen significantly by C4D1, CD8+ TCR diversity had not.

The sample was peripheral blood mononuclear cells (PBMCs), taken before the fourth cycle of nivolumab. The clonotype was recovered from a human donor with classical Hodgkin lymphoma. The gene calls are TRBV2 and TRBJ2-1; no definite D call. CDR3 bases: TGTGCCAGCACCACCTACAATGAGCAGTTCTTC. This sequence encodes CASTTYNEQFF.